This T cell receptor (beta chain) derives from a study of cytomegalovirus exposure and HLA in healthy donors. 60 Vbeta and 13 Jbeta primers were used in PCR. Sequencing was performed with immunoSEQ multiplex PCR; in TCRdb, only in-frame clones are kept and a portion is missing. The data hold 200,000 to 250,000 clones, with approximately 81% observed a single time. Study-level findings and limits: Among the sequence variants, a highly shared cluster was likely an artifact of sequencing. The study carried out a later analysis of TCR beta sequences. It associated 16,951 of them with specific HLA alleles at a false discovery rate of 0.05.

On this clone: What it binds is unknown.

Germline CDR1 MNHNY, CDR2 SVGAGI (reference sequence). The CDR3 is 16 residues long. The TCR was taken from a human donor in good health. This chain uses TRBV6-6 with TRBJ2-5; 9 positions match TRBD2. Matching the DNA end better, TRBJ2-7 makes the J call doubtful. Sequencing input: PBMCs. DNA for the CDR3: TGTGCCAGCAGTTACTCGAGCGGGGGGACCCCCTACGAGCAGTACTTC. This encodes CASSYSSGGTPYEQYF.